Given below is one T cell receptor (beta chain) in context. The CDR3 runs to 12 residues. Trimming pared 1 base from V and 11 bases from J, leaving 14 bases between. The V gene's germline CDR1 is GTSNPN and CDR2 SVGIG (reference sequence). The data derive from a study of shared clonotypes between healthy human individuals. Clones were read by immunoSEQ multiplex PCR, and TCRdb kept only the in-frame ones, dropping some. Of about 680,000 clones in the sample, 72% were seen once. This sequence originates from a woman in her twenties or thirties in good health. Sequencing was performed on memory CD4+ T cells sorted from blood. Subset indicated: CD45RA-negative fraction. The V gene is TRBV30, the J gene TRBJ2-5; D is perhaps TRBD2 (5 bases). CDR3 sequence (DNA): TGTGCCTGGAGTGCCTCCGCCTGGGAGCAGTACTTC. Translating it yields CAWSASAWEQYF. Based on the CDR3 plus reference TRBV30 and TRBJ2-5, the full variable domain is SQTIHQWPATLVQPVGSPLSLECTVEGTSNPNLYWYRQAAGRGLQLLFYSVGIGQISSEVPQNLSASRPQDRQFILSSKKLLLSDSGFYLCAWSASAWEQYFGPGTRLLVL.